The 24 T cell receptor beta chains in this list originate from one sample, sequenced in a study of spatial heterogeneity in lung cancer. The antigens for these receptors are not known. Stated time point: sample taken at primary tumor resection. Via MiXCR, TCRdb re-called the 5' RACE reads, giving one row per CDR3 protein. The sample contains more than 10,000 distinct CDR3 sequences, more than 5% of which appear only once. Study-level points and caveats: For expanded intratumoral alpha and beta TCRs, counts tracked tumor mutation counts.

The input for sequencing was lung tumor tissue, taken at surgery. The receptors here all came from a female donor with early-stage non-small cell lung cancer.

This clonotype is termed medium-sized. Found in a library prepared for alpha chains, this beta chain is an off-target read, and its abundance has little meaning. The rearrangement links TRBV15 to TRBJ2-1; D perhaps matches TRBD2 (7 bases). Germline V gene lookup returns CDR1 LNHNV and CDR2 YYDKDF (reference sequence). V dropped 5 bases and J dropped 7 bases, with 12 bases sitting between them. The CDR3 has 13 residues. This CDR3 is CATSSGGWNEQFF. The CDR3 bases are TGTGCCACCAGCTCGGGGGGCTGGAATGAGCAGTTCTTC.

This clonotype has a count of ten or more. This beta chain is a stray read from a library made for alpha chains; its abundance is not meaningful. The genes are TRBV7-2 and TRBJ1-3, with 9 bases that match TRBD1. V lost 4 bases to trimming and J lost 7 bases; unmatched junction nucleotides: 8. Looked up from germline, CDR1 is SGHTA and CDR2 is FQGNSA. The CDR3 sequence is 15 residues long. CDR3 sequence reads: CASSSGGTGRNTIYF. CDR3 DNA sequence: TGTGCCAGCAGCTCGGGCGGGACAGGGCGGAACACCATATATTTT.

The sample holds many counts of this clonotype. This beta chain came through as a stray read in a library set up for alpha chains, and its size says little. This sequence joins TRBV12-5 and TRBJ2-2; 12 bases fit TRBD1. This CDR3 is 17 amino acids long. Trimming took 2 bases from V and 7 from J; bases not matched to a gene: 8. Per the germline V gene, CDR1 is LGHNT and CDR2 is FRNRAP. In nucleotides, the CDR3 is TGTGCTAGTGGTTTGAGAGGGACAGGGGGCCTTTTCGGGGAGCTGTTTTTT. Translating gives CASGLRGTGGLFGELFF.

This clonotype came up many times. Because this beta chain is a stray read in a library intended to capture alpha chains, its abundance should not be given much weight. The chain recombines TRBV19 with TRBJ1-2, with unresolved D. Germline CDR1 LNHDA, CDR2 SQIVND (reference sequence). V was trimmed by 5 bases and J by 3 bases, leaving 7 bases between them. The CDR3 sequence is 12 residues long. CDR3 nucleotides: TGTGCCAGTAGTTCGGGTGACTATGGCTACACCTTC. Residues: CASSSGDYGYTF.

This clonotype was observed many times. This beta chain came through as a stray read in a library set up for alpha chains, and its size says little. The gene calls are TRBV12-3 or TRBV12-4 and TRBJ2-6, with no clear D. The CDR3 sequence is 15 residues long. V was pared by 5 bases and J by 4 bases, with 12 bases between. CDR3 in DNA: TGTGCCAGCAGTCCTACGGGCGGCGGGGCCAACGTCCTGACTTTC. This codes for CASSPTGGGANVLTF.

This clonotype was seen ten or more times. Because this beta chain is a stray read in a library intended to capture alpha chains, its abundance should not be given much weight. V usage is TRBV12-3 or TRBV12-4 and J usage is TRBJ2-7; 7 bases are shared with TRBD1. This CDR3 contains 14 residues. V was pared by 3 bases and J by 2 bases, with 4 bases of the junction left unmatched. CDR3 in amino acids: CASSLSGGPYEQYF. CDR3 sequence (DNA): TGTGCCAGCAGTTTGTCAGGGGGACCCTACGAGCAGTACTTC.

The sample holds many counts of this clonotype. The library was prepared for alpha chains; this beta chain is a stray read, so its frequency means little. The gene calls are TRBV4-1 and TRBJ2-1; 8 positions agree with TRBD1. The germline CDR1 and CDR2 sequences are MGHRA and YSYEKL. The CDR3 has 14 residues. The V gene end was trimmed by 4 bases and the J gene end by 7 bases; junction bases not matched to a gene: 6. CDR3: CASSRQGARNEQFF. The CDR3 DNA reads as TGCGCCAGCAGCCGGCAGGGGGCAAGGAATGAGCAGTTCTTC.

The sample holds many counts of this clonotype. This beta chain represents an off-target read in a library built for alpha chains; its size is of limited meaning. The genes are TRBV24-1 and TRBJ2-3, with D perhaps matching TRBD1 (6 bases). The CDR3 runs to 16 residues. Trimming took off 5 bases at V and 2 bases at J, with 16 bases between the two ends. Per germline, CDR1 KGHDR and CDR2 SFDVKD. The CDR3 bases are TGTGCCACCAGTGGGGACCCGGACAGTCTCACAGATACGCAGTATTTT. Translated, it gives CATSGDPDSLTDTQYF.

This clonotype was seen repeatedly, ten times or more. Being off target in a library aimed at alpha chains, this beta chain has a size of little meaning. This chain uses TRBV12-3 or TRBV12-4 with TRBJ1-3; D unresolved. The ends were cut back, 6 bases at V and 0 bases at J, with 9 bases in the middle. The CDR3 is 14 amino acids. CDR3 protein: CASRPLGSGNTIYF. In DNA, the CDR3 is TGTGCCAGCAGGCCGTTAGGCTCTGGAAACACCATATATTTT.

This clonotype was recorded many times. The library was prepared for alpha chains; this beta chain is a stray read, so its frequency means little. The rearrangement links TRBV5-1 to TRBJ1-1; weak D call: TRBD1 (5 bases). V gave up 3 bases and J gave up 11 bases, with 14 bases separating them. The CDR3 runs 12 residues. CDR1 is SGHRS, CDR2 YFSETQ, per germline. Written as DNA, the CDR3 is TGCGCCAGCAGCTCCCAGGGCGTTGGGGCTTTCTTT. It is translated as CASSSQGVGAFF.

This clonotype was observed many times. Being one base from a much bigger clone, this may be a read error. This beta chain appears as a stray read in a library generated for alpha chains; its size is not informative. The J gene is TRBJ2-5, the V gene TRBV12-3 or TRBV12-4; 7 bases match TRBD1. J was trimmed by 5 bases and V by 5 bases; bases with no gene match: 11. CDR3 size: 15 residues. The CDR3 protein is CASSPSRYRGETQYF. The CDR3 DNA reads as TGTGCCAGCAGTCCAAGCCGATACAGGGGTGAGACCCAGTACTTC.

In this sample, this clonotype is medium-sized. As an off-target read in a library built for alpha chains, this beta chain has a frequency of little significance. This chain joins TRBV20-1 and TRBJ2-5; TRBD2 matches 8 bases. The CDR3 is 14 residues long. Germline V gives CDR1 DFQATT, CDR2 SNEGSKA (reference sequence). V shed 1 base, J shed 4 bases, and the junction held 5 bases outside the gene matches. The CDR3 DNA sequence: TGCAGTGCTAGAGTGCGGGGGGCAGGAGAGACCCAGTACTTC. Its translation is CSARVRGAGETQYF.

This clonotype was counted many times. In a library made to pick up alpha chains, this beta chain is a stray read with a size that means little. V is TRBV9 and J is TRBJ1-3; no definite D call. CDR1 is SGDLS, CDR2 YYNGEE, per germline. The CDR3 has 13 residues. V gave up 4 bases and J gave up 4 bases, with 9 bases separating them. The CDR3 nucleotides read TGTGCCAGCAGCCGAAATTGGGGAAACACCATATATTTT. The encoded protein is CASSRNWGNTIYF.

This clonotype was detected many times. This beta chain was picked up by a library intended for alpha chains and is off target, so its count carries little meaning. The V gene is TRBV4-2, the J gene TRBJ2-5, with TRBD1 matching over 9 bases. This CDR3 spans 15 amino acids. Germline CDR1 and CDR2: LGHNA and YNFKEQ. The V and J ends lost 1 base and 5 bases, in that order; junction bases with no gene match: 5. The CDR3 region has the DNA TGTGCCAGCAGCCAAGGGGACAGGGTCACCGAGACCCAGTACTTC. It encodes CASSQGDRVTETQYF.

This clonotype was detected ten times or more. The library was designed around alpha chains, so this beta chain is a stray read whose abundance carries little weight. The chain is built from TRBV11-2 and TRBJ1-2; D possibly corresponds to TRBD1 (6 bases). Germline V gene sequence: CDR1 SGHAT, CDR2 FQNNGV. This CDR3 spans 16 amino acids. V lost 5 bases and J 4 bases, leaving 20 bases between the germline ends. The CDR3, as DNA: TGTGCCAGCAGCCCCTTAGGGGGGGCGCGAAGCTATGGCTACACCTTC. Its protein is CASSPLGGARSYGYTF. Using reference TRBV11-2 and TRBJ1-2 for the parts outside the CDR3, the full variable domain is EAGVAQSPRYKIIEKRQSVAFWCNPISGHATLYWYQQILGQGPKLLIQFQNNGVVDDSQLPKDRFSAERLKGVDSTLKIQPAKLEDSAVYLCASSPLGGARSYGYTFGSGTRLTVV.

This clonotype was counted many times. This beta chain is off target for a library built for alpha chains, so its abundance means little. The chain links TRBV13 to TRBJ2-5; 7 bases are a match to TRBD1. The CDR3 length is 13 residues. Germline CDR1 and CDR2: PRHDT and FYEKMQ (reference sequence). V shed 5 bases, J shed 3 bases, and the junction held 3 bases outside the gene matches. The CDR3 DNA follows: TGTGCCAGCAGCACCGGGACAGAAGAGACCCAGTACTTC. This codes for CASSTGTEETQYF.

Of note for this clonotype: For a library built for alpha chains, this beta chain is a stray read; little rests on its size. V is TRBV7-6 and J is TRBJ2-5; the D is unclear. The CDR3 is made up of 11 amino acids. Germline-derived CDR1 and CDR2 are SGHVS and FNYEAQ. The V and J ends lost 5 bases and 5 bases respectively, with 6 bases between them. The CDR3 nucleotides read TGTGCCAGCAGCCCACGGGAGACCCAGTACTTC. Protein: CASSPRETQYF.

This clonotype was detected many times. This beta chain came through as a stray read in a library set up for alpha chains, and its size says little. This chain connects TRBV27 to TRBJ1-2, with D unresolved. The CDR3 contains 13 residues. From germline, CDR1 is MNHEY and CDR2 SMNVEV (reference sequence). V lost 1 base and J 3 bases, leaving 6 bases between the germline ends. CDR3 sequence (DNA): TGTGCCAGCAGTTTATTTAGGGACTATGGCTACACCTTC. The encoded protein is CASSLFRDYGYTF.

This clonotype occurred many times. This beta chain was picked up by a library intended for alpha chains and is off target, so its count carries little meaning. The chain combines TRBV29-1 with TRBJ1-2, with 10 bases matching TRBD1. The V gene end was trimmed by 4 bases and the J gene end by 3 bases; junction bases not matched to a gene: 5. The germline V gene encodes CDR1 SQVTM and CDR2 ANQGSEA. The CDR3 contains 14 residues. The CDR3 protein is CSVGFGTGDYGYTF. CDR3 coding DNA: TGCAGCGTTGGTTTCGGGACAGGGGACTATGGCTACACCTTC.

This clonotype was counted ten times or more. Within a library made for alpha chains, this beta chain is off target, and its count is uninformative. The chain is built from TRBV19 and TRBJ2-1; a possible D gene is TRBD1 (6 bases). Germline V gene sequence: CDR1 LNHDA, CDR2 SQIVND (reference sequence). Trimming stripped 3 bases from V and 9 bases from J, with 15 bases between. The CDR3 runs to 14 residues. CDR3 region: CASSMTGTMGEQFF. The CDR3 DNA reads as TGTGCCAGTAGTATGACAGGAACCATGGGTGAGCAGTTCTTC.

This clonotype was recorded many times. Found in a library prepared for alpha chains, this beta chain is an off-target read, and its abundance has little meaning. The chain is built from TRBV6-1 and TRBJ2-1, with D possibly called TRBD1 or TRBD2 (5 bases each). The CDR3 runs to 14 residues. Germline CDR1 is MNHNS and CDR2 is SASEGT. V gave up 7 bases and J gave up 7 bases, with 17 bases separating them. In nucleotides, the CDR3 is TGTGCCAGCACCCGGGGCTTAGCCGGGAATGAGCAGTTCTTC. It codes for CASTRGLAGNEQFF.

This clonotype was picked up many times. This beta chain is off target for a library built for alpha chains, so its abundance means little. The gene calls are TRBV28 and TRBJ1-2, with TRBD1 as a possible D gene (5 bases). The V gene's germline CDR1 is MDHEN and CDR2 SYDVKM. CDR3 length: 15 residues. With 2 bases removed from V and 5 bases from J, the gap between germline ends came to 15 bases. CDR3 protein: CASSLGRGGWYGYTF. The DNA of the CDR3 is TGTGCCAGCAGTTTAGGTAGGGGTGGATGGTATGGCTACACCTTC.

Ten or more counts support this clonotype. Because this beta chain is a stray read in a library intended to capture alpha chains, its abundance should not be given much weight. J is TRBJ2-3 and V is TRBV4-1; the match to TRBD2 covers 8 bases. Per germline, CDR1 MGHRA and CDR2 YSYEKL. This CDR3 contains 17 residues. The junction had 10 bases not matched to a gene; V was cut back by 0 bases and J by 5 bases. CDR3 nucleotide sequence: TGCGCCAGCAGCCAAGAGTTCAGCGGGGGATGGAGAGATACGCAGTATTTT. This gives the protein CASSQEFSGGWRDTQYF.

This clonotype is labeled as medium-sized. The size of this beta chain means little, since it is a stray read in a library made for alpha chains. V usage is TRBV20-1 and J usage is TRBJ2-7; no reliable D call. The CDR3 loop spans 12 amino acids. The V and J ends lost 3 bases and 2 bases respectively, with 8 bases between them. The V gene's germline CDR1 is DFQATT and CDR2 SNEGSKA (reference sequence). The CDR3 DNA follows: TGCAGTGCTAGTGTGGACCCCTACGAGCAGTACTTC. The encoded protein is CSASVDPYEQYF.